Following are 6 T cell receptor beta chains from one sample sequenced in a study of T cell responses to AZD1222 COVID-19 vaccine. Clones were read by immunoSEQ multiplex PCR, and TCRdb kept only the in-frame ones, dropping some. This sample carries about 140,000 clones, 75% to 90% of them seen once, and the ten largest clones take roughly 4.7%. The specimen was peripheral blood, collected on day 0 of AZD1222 vaccination. The receptors here all came from an adult in good health.

This clone was observed a few times. The CDR3 region is CASSSPTGSRNTIYF. The CDR3 DNA is TGTGCCAGCTCCTCCCCCACAGGTTCGAGAAACACCATATATTTT. The chain joins TRBV11-2 to TRBJ1-3; TRBD1 is a possible D gene (5 bases). V shed 8 bases and J shed 5 bases, with 19 bases lying between them. From germline, CDR1 is SGHAT and CDR2 FQNNGV. CDR3 length: 15 amino acids.

The chain couples TRBV2 to TRBJ2-2, with unresolved D. CDR3 length equals 12 residues. V dropped 8 bases and J dropped 7 bases, with 11 bases sitting between them. The germline gives CDR1 SNHLY, CDR2 FYNNEI. Written as DNA, the CDR3 is TGTGCCAGCTGGGGTGGCGGCGGGGAGCTGTTTTTT. Translation gives CASWGGGGELFF.

The chain recombines TRBV28 with TRBJ2-7; 9 nucleotides match TRBD1. Trimming at V came to 3 bases and at J to 6 bases, leaving 9 bases not matched to a gene. The CDR3 loop spans 15 amino acids. CDR1 is MDHEN and CDR2 is SYDVKM in the germline V gene. CDR3 sequence (DNA): TGTGCCAGCAGTTTTGTGGGACAGGGTATCAGCGAGCAGTACTTC. Translation gives CASSFVGQGISEQYF. Supplemented by reference TRBV28 and TRBJ2-7, the full variable domain reads DVKVTQSSRYLVKRTGEKVFLECVQDMDHENMFWYRQDPGLGLRLIYFSYDVKMKEKGDIPEGYSVSREKKERFSLILESASTNQTSMYLCASSFVGQGISEQYFGPGTRLTVT.

This clone was seen only once. V gene TRBV5-5 combines with J gene TRBJ2-6; D may be TRBD1 or TRBD2 (7 bases each). Trimming left V 7 bases short and J 6 bases short, with 23 bases between. The CDR3 is 17 residues long. Germline V CDR1 and CDR2: SGHKS, YYEKEE (reference sequence). The CDR3 spells CASVRGTAEPKANVLTF. In DNA, the CDR3 is TGTGCCAGCGTGCGGGGGACAGCAGAACCCAAGGCCAACGTCCTGACTTTC. Complete variable domain (other parts from reference TRBV5-5 and TRBJ2-6): DAGVTQSPTHLIKTRGQQVTLRCSPISGHKSVSWYQQVLGQGPQFIFQYYEKEERGRGNFPDRFSARQFPNYSSELNVNALLLGDSALYLCASVRGTAEPKANVLTFGAGSRLTVL.

This chain links TRBV5-1 with TRBJ2-5; a possible D gene is TRBD2 (7 bases). Trimming took 4 bases from V and 6 from J, leaving 16 bases between them. CDR1 is SGHRS and CDR2 is YFSETQ in the germline V gene. The CDR3 is made up of 14 amino acids. CDR3 DNA: TGCGCCAGCAGCCCACGAGGGGGGGCGCAGACCCAGTACTTC. As protein: CASSPRGGAQTQYF.

The chain couples TRBV7-9 to TRBJ1-2, with D perhaps matching TRBD1 (5 bases). The length of the CDR3 is 14 residues. Looked up from germline, CDR1 is SEHNR and CDR2 is FQNEAQ (reference sequence). Trimming took off 2 bases at V and 8 bases at J, with 15 bases between the two ends. The CDR3 sequence is CASSLLVGRNGYTF. The CDR3 DNA sequence: TGTGCCAGCAGCTTATTAGTGGGGCGGAACGGCTACACCTTC.